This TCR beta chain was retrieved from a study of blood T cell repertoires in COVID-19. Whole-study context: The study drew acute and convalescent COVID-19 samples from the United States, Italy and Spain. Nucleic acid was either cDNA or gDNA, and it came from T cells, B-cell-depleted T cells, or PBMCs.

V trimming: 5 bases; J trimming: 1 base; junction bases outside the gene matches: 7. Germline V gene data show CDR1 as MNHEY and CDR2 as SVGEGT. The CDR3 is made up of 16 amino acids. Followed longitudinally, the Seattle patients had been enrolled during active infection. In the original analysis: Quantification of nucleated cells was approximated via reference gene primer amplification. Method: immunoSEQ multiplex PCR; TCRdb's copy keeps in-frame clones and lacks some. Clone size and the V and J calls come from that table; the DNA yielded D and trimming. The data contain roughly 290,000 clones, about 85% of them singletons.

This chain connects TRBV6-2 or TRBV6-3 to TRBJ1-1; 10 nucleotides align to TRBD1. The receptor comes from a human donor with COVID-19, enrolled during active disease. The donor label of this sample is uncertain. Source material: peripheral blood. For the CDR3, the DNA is TGTGCCAGCAGTCACCCGACAGGGGGCTGGAACACTGAAGCTTTCTTT. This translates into CASSHPTGGWNTEAFF.